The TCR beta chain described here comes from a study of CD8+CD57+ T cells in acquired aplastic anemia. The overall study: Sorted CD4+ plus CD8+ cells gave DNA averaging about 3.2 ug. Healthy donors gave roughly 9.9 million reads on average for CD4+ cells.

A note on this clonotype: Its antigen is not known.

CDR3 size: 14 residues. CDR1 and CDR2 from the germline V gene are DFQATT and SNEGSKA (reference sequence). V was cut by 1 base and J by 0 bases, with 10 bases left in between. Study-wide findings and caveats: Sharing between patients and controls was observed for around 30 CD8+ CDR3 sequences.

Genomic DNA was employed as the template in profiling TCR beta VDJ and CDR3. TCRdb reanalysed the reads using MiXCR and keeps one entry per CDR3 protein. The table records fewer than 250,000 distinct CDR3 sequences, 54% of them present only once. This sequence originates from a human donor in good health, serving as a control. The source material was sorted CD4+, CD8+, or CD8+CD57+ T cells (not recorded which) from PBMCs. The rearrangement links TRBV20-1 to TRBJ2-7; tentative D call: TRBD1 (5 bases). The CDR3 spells CSARGAGSSYEQYF. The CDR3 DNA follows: TGCAGTGCTAGAGGGGCAGGGTCCTCCTACGAGCAGTACTTC.